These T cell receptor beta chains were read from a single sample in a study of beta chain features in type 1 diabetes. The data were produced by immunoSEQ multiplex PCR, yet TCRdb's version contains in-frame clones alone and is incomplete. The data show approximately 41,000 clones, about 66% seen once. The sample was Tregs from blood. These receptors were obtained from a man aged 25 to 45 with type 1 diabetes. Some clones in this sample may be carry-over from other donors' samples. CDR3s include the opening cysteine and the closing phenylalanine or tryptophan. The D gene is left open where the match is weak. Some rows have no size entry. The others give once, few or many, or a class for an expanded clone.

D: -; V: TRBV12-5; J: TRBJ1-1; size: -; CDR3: CASGLPRGWGTTEAFF; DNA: TGTGCTAGTGGTTTGCCACGGGGGTGGGGAACGACTGAAGCTTTCTTT
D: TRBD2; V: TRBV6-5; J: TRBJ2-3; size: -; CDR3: CASSLSGGTDTQYF; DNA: TGTGCCAGCAGTCTCAGCGGGGGCACAGATACGCAGTATTTT
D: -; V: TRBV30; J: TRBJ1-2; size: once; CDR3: CAWSVGEPAGGYTF; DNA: TGTGCCTGGAGTGTAGGTGAGCCGGCGGGCGGCTACACCTTC
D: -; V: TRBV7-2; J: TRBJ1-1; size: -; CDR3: CASSLVGTQGTEAFF; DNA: TGTGCCAGCAGCTTAGTAGGAACTCAGGGGACTGAAGCTTTCTTT
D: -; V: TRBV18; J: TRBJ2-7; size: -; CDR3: CASSPGTDSSYEQYF; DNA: TGTGCCAGCTCACCAGGGACGGACAGCTCCTACGAGCAGTACTTC
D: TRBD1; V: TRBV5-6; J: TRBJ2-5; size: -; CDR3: CASSFDRVETQYF; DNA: TGTGCCAGCAGCTTCGACAGGGTGGAGACCCAGTACTTC
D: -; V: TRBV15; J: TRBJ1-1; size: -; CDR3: CATSSPRVNTEAFF; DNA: TGTGCCACCAGCTCCCCTAGAGTTAACACTGAAGCTTTCTTT
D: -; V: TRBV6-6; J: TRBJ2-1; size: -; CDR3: CASSYPQQFF; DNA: TGTGCCAGCAGTTACCCTCAGCAGTTCTTC
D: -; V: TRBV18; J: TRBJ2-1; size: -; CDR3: CASSRDITYNEQFF; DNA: TGTGCCAGCTCACGGGACATAACGTACAATGAGCAGTTCTTC
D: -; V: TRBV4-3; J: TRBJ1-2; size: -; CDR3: CASSQLGGAYGYTF; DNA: TGCGCCAGCAGCCAACTAGGAGGGGCCTATGGCTACACCTTC
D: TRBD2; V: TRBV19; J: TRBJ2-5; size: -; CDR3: CASSKSGVVQETQYF; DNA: TGTGCCAGTAGTAAAAGCGGGGTAGTCCAAGAGACCCAGTACTTC
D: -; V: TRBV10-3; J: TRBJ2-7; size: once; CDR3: CAISESSWDTSYEQYF; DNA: TGTGCCATCAGTGAGTCGAGCTGGGACACAAGCTACGAGCAGTACTTC
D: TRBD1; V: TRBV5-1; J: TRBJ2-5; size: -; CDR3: CASSYGTGGQETQYF; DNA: TGCGCCAGCAGCTACGGGACAGGGGGCCAAGAGACCCAGTACTTC
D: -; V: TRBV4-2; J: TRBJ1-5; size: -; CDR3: CASSQRGSQPQHF; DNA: TGTGCCAGCAGCCAGAGGGGGAGCCAGCCCCAGCATTTT
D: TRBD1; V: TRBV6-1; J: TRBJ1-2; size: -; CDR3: CASSVQGVYGYTF; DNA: TGTGCCAGCTCAGTACAGGGGGTCTATGGCTACACCTTC
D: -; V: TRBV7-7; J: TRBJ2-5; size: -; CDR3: CASSPSGQTQYF; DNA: TGTGCTAGCAGTCCAAGCGGACAGACCCAGTACTTC
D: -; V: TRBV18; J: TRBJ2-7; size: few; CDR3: CASSPGEIRAYEQYF; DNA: TGTGCCAGCTCACCCGGGGAAATTCGCGCGTACGAGCAGTACTTC
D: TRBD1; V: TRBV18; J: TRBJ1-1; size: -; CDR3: CASSRDDRGGSGAFF; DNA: TGTGCCAGCTCCCGGGACGACAGGGGAGGATCGGGCGCTTTCTTT
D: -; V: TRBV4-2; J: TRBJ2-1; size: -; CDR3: CASSHHSGYEQFF; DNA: TGTGCCAGCAGCCACCATAGCGGTTATGAGCAGTTCTTC
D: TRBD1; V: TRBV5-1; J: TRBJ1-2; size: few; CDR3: CASKPGQGTTGYTF; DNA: TGCGCCAGCAAGCCAGGACAGGGGACAACCGGCTACACCTTC
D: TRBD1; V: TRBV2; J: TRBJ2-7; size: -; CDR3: CASRQGATEQYF; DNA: TGTGCCAGCAGACAGGGGGCGACGGAGCAGTACTTC
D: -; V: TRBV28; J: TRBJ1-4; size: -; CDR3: CASSRPGQGEEKLFF; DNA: TGTGCCAGCAGTCGTCCGGGACAAGGAGAGGAAAAACTGTTTTTT
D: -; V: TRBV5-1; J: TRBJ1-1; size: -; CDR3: CASSWTEGTEAFF; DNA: TGCGCCAGCAGCTGGACCGAGGGAACTGAAGCTTTCTTT
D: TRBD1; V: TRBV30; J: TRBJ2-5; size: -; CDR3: CAWSLQGARETQYF; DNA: TGTGCCTGGAGCCTACAGGGGGCCCGGGAGACCCAGTACTTC
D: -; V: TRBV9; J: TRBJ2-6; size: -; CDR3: CASSVPGSGANVLTF; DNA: TGTGCCAGCAGCGTCCCGGGATCTGGGGCCAACGTCCTGACTTTC
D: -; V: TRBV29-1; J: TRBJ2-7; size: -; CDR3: CSVVDSLTYEQYF; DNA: TGCAGCGTTGTGGACAGCCTGACCTACGAGCAGTACTTC
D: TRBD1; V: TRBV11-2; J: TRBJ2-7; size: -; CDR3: CASSPFSGQGSYEQYF; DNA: TGTGCCAGCAGCCCCTTTTCGGGACAGGGCTCCTACGAGCAGTACTTC
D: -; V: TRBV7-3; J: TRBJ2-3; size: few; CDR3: CASSRWRADTDTQYF; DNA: TGTGCCAGCAGCCGGTGGCGGGCTGACACAGATACGCAGTATTTT
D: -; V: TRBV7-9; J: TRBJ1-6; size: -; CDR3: CASSLAQENNSPLHF; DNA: TGTGCCAGCAGCTTAGCGCAAGAGAATAATTCACCCCTCCACTTT
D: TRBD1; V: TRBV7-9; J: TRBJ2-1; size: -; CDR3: CASSLAGQARDEQFF; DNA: TGTGCCAGCAGCTTAGCGGGACAGGCCAGGGATGAGCAGTTCTTC
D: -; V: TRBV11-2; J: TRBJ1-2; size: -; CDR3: CASQGQALGYTF; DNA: TGTGCCAGCCAGGGACAAGCCTTAGGCTACACCTTC
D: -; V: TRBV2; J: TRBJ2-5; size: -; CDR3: CASTKLHSYQETQYF; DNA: TGTGCCAGCACTAAGCTTCACTCGTATCAAGAGACCCAGTACTTC
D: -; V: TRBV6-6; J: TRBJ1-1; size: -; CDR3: CASSTGRIEAFF; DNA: TGTGCCAGCAGTACCGGGAGAATTGAAGCTTTCTTT
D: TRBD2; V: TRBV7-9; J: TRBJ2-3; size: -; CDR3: CASSLGGGGKTDTQYF; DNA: TGTGCCAGCAGCTTAGGAGGCGGGGGAAAAACAGATACGCAGTATTTT
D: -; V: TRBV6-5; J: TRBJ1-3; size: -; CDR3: CASSYSIRTSGNTIYF; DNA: TGTGCCAGCAGTTACTCGATCCGGACCTCGGGGAACACCATATATTTT
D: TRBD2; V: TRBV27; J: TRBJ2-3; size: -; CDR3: CASSGISGGRPSTDTQYF; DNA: TGTGCCAGCAGTGGGATTAGCGGGGGCCGACCTAGCACAGATACGCAGTATTTT
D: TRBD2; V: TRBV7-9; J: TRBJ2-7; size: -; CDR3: CASSLVVGTNSYEQYF; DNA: TGTGCCAGCAGCTTGGTGGTAGGGACTAACTCCTACGAGCAGTACTTC
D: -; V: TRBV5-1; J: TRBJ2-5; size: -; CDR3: CASSLDGETQYF; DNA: TGCGCCAGCAGCTTGGACGGAGAGACCCAGTACTTC